These T cell receptor beta chains were read from a single sample in a study of cytomegalovirus exposure and HLA in healthy donors. Assay: immunoSEQ multiplex PCR; the TCRdb copy retains only in-frame clones and omits some. This table holds around 34,000 clones. The sample taken for sequencing was PBMCs. These receptors were collected from a woman aged 40 to 49 in good health and CMV-seropositive. Both conserved end residues are part of each CDR3. D genes are given only for firm matches. For some rows the clone size is stated as once, few or many, or as a class when expanded; others skip it.

v_call,clone_size,cdr3_length,j_call,d_call,cdr3_aa,cdr3_nt
TRBV7-3,NA,15,TRBJ2-3,TRBD2,CASSSLAGLADTQYF,TGTGCCAGCAGCTCACTAGCGGGGTTGGCAGATACGCAGTATTTT
TRBV4-1,NA,13,TRBJ1-5,NA,CASSQSPSQPQHF,TGCGCCAGCAGCCAAAGTCCCAGTCAGCCCCAGCATTTT
TRBV19,NA,16,TRBJ2-2,TRBD1,CASSRARQGFPGELFF,TGTGCCAGTAGTAGGGCCCGACAGGGATTCCCCGGGGAGCTGTTTTTT
TRBV19,NA,14,TRBJ1-5,TRBD1,CASSTQGAGQPQHF,TGTGCCAGTAGTACACAGGGGGCAGGACAGCCCCAGCATTTT
TRBV5-1,NA,13,TRBJ1-1,TRBD1,CASSFGTGIEAFF,TGCGCCAGCAGCTTTGGGACAGGAATTGAAGCTTTCTTT
TRBV28,NA,14,TRBJ1-2,NA,CASRPTGSVTGYTF,TGTGCCAGCAGACCTACAGGGTCGGTTACCGGCTACACCTTC
TRBV5-6,NA,13,TRBJ1-2,NA,CASSSAAKNGYTF,TGTGCCAGCAGTTCGGCAGCGAAAAATGGCTACACCTTC
TRBV13,medium-sized,15,TRBJ1-1,TRBD1,CASSLGGQGNTEAFF,TGTGCCAGCAGCTTAGGGGGACAGGGGAACACTGAAGCTTTCTTT
TRBV9,NA,15,TRBJ2-1,TRBD2,CASSVGEGSYNEQFF,TGTGCCAGCAGCGTCGGGGAGGGCTCCTACAATGAGCAGTTCTTC
TRBV28,NA,14,TRBJ1-1,TRBD1,CASSRTGGRTEAFF,TGTGCCAGCAGTCGGACAGGGGGTCGCACTGAAGCTTTCTTT
TRBV30,NA,14,TRBJ2-1,TRBD2,CAWIPRTSQNEQFF,TGTGCCTGGATTCCAAGGACTAGCCAGAATGAGCAGTTCTTC
TRBV28,NA,15,TRBJ2-5,TRBD2,CASEGAGGAQETQYF,TGTGCCTCTGAGGGAGCGGGGGGCGCCCAAGAGACCCAGTACTTC
TRBV13,NA,16,TRBJ1-5,TRBD1,CASSLVPGQVKRPQHF,TGTGCCAGCAGCTTAGTCCCGGGACAGGTGAAGCGGCCCCAGCATTTT
TRBV7-8,NA,14,TRBJ2-7,NA,CASSLEVQAYEQYF,TGTGCCAGCAGCTTAGAGGTCCAGGCCTACGAGCAGTACTTC
TRBV4-2,NA,17,TRBJ2-5,TRBD2,CASSQEWGGGVQETQYF,TGTGCCAGCAGCCAAGAATGGGGCGGGGGGGTCCAAGAGACCCAGTACTTC
TRBV7-9,NA,16,TRBJ2-7,NA,CASSRRLGLASYEQYF,TGTGCCAGCAGCCGACGACTTGGTCTAGCTTCCTACGAGCAGTACTTC
TRBV6-5,NA,11,TRBJ2-7,NA,CASSSRFEQYF,TGTGCCAGCAGTTCGAGGTTCGAGCAGTACTTC
TRBV6-6,NA,16,TRBJ2-4,NA,CASSYSAGLAKNIQYF,TGTGCCAGCAGTTACTCTGCAGGATTAGCCAAAAACATTCAGTACTTC
TRBV18,NA,13,TRBJ1-1,NA,CASSLDQGTEAFF,TGTGCCAGCTCTCTCGACCAGGGTACTGAAGCTTTCTTT
TRBV27,NA,15,TRBJ1-5,TRBD1,CASGRGDRTNQPQHF,TGTGCCAGCGGGCGGGGGGACAGAACCAATCAGCCCCAGCATTTT
TRBV2,NA,13,TRBJ1-1,NA,CASSTQIQFTAFF,TGTGCCAGCAGTACTCAAATACAGTTTACAGCTTTCTTT
TRBV27,NA,13,TRBJ2-7,NA,CATQSGTTYEQYF,TGTGCCACCCAGAGCGGGACAACATACGAGCAGTACTTC
TRBV6-5,NA,15,TRBJ2-1,TRBD1,CASSYSGQGGYGQFF,TGTGCCAGCAGTTACTCGGGACAGGGGGGATATGGGCAGTTCTTC
TRBV10-3,NA,16,TRBJ2-2,NA,CAISESFVVGTGELFF,TGTGCCATCAGTGAGTCTTTTGTTGTCGGCACCGGGGAGCTGTTTTTT
TRBV30,NA,17,TRBJ1-4,NA,CAWSPALEEGLYEKLFF,TGTGCCTGGAGTCCCGCACTTGAGGAGGGATTGTATGAAAAACTGTTTTTT
TRBV4-1,NA,20,TRBJ1-2,NA,CASSQDPLTVHSSTNYGYTF,TGCGCCAGCAGCCAAGATCCCTTGACAGTTCACAGTTCTACTAACTATGGCTACACCTTC
TRBV28,NA,15,TRBJ2-7,TRBD1,CASSRRQGRRYEQYF,TGTGCCAGCAGCCGACGACAGGGGCGGAGGTACGAGCAGTACTTC
TRBV18,NA,17,TRBJ1-4,NA,CASSPLRTRSVNEKLVF,TGTGCCAGCTCACCTCTCCGTACTAGGAGCGTTAATGAAAAACTGGTTTTT
TRBV5-1,NA,16,TRBJ1-5,NA,CASSLGSGGSNQPQHF,TGCGCCAGCAGCTTGGGTTCCGGCGGAAGCAATCAGCCCCAGCATTTT
TRBV11-3,NA,15,TRBJ2-1,TRBD1,CASSSSGQSYNEQFF,TGTGCCAGCAGCTCCTCGGGACAGTCCTACAATGAGCAGTTCTTC
TRBV28,NA,15,TRBJ1-1,TRBD1,CASSSTGQGATEAFF,TGTGCCAGCAGTTCAACGGGACAGGGGGCCACTGAAGCTTTCTTT
TRBV28,NA,13,TRBJ1-2,NA,CASSFRQDYGYTF,TGTGCCAGCAGTTTTAGACAGGACTATGGCTACACCTTC
TRBV7-9,NA,13,TRBJ1-1,NA,CASSFAMNTEAFF,TGTGCCAGCAGCTTCGCTATGAACACTGAAGCTTTCTTT
TRBV5-1,NA,15,TRBJ2-3,TRBD1,CASSLGQGYRDTQYF,TGCGCCAGCAGCTTGGGACAGGGCTATCGAGATACGCAGTATTTT
TRBV19,NA,13,TRBJ1-5,TRBD1,CASSIQGGIAQHF,TGTGCCAGTAGTATACAGGGGGGCATTGCCCAGCATTTT
TRBV5-1,NA,14,TRBJ2-5,NA,CASSPTGPGETQYF,TGCGCCAGCAGCCCGACAGGCCCCGGGGAGACCCAGTACTTC
TRBV6-1,NA,15,TRBJ2-3,NA,CASSSWGLNTDTQYF,TGTGCCAGCAGCTCCTGGGGACTTAACACAGATACGCAGTATTTT
TRBV2,NA,14,TRBJ1-1,NA,CASSEGRPAGEAFF,TGTGCCAGCAGTGAGGGGCGACCCGCTGGTGAAGCTTTCTTT
TRBV7-9,NA,14,TRBJ2-7,TRBD1,CASSSGQGVGEQYF,TGTGCCAGCAGCTCGGGACAGGGCGTCGGCGAGCAGTACTTC
TRBV30,NA,14,TRBJ2-5,NA,CAWRADMIQETQYF,TGTGCCTGGAGGGCTGACATGATCCAAGAGACCCAGTACTTC
TRBV5-1,NA,18,TRBJ2-4,NA,CASSLRSTQTLAKNIQYF,TGCGCCAGCAGCTTGCGGAGTACCCAAACGCTAGCCAAAAACATTCAGTACTTC
TRBV28,NA,13,TRBJ1-5,TRBD1,CASSLTGGQPQHF,TGTGCCAGCAGTTTGACAGGGGGTCAGCCCCAGCATTTT
TRBV19,NA,23,TRBJ2-7,TRBD2,CASSIVGGFRSSGRTDSCYEQYF,TGTGCCAGTAGTATAGTCGGGGGGTTCAGGTCTAGCGGGAGGACTGACTCGTGCTACGAGCAGTACTTC
TRBV4-3,NA,15,TRBJ1-1,NA,CASSQDLGGDTEAFF,TGCGCCAGCAGCCAAGATTTAGGGGGAGACACTGAAGCTTTCTTT
TRBV10-3,NA,15,TRBJ1-3,TRBD1,CAIRGDRGTGNTIYF,TGTGCCATCAGGGGGGACAGGGGCACTGGAAACACCATATATTTT
TRBV15,NA,16,TRBJ2-1,NA,CATSRSWTGLYNEQFF,TGTGCCACCAGCAGATCCTGGACGGGACTTTACAATGAGCAGTTCTTC
TRBV7-6,NA,18,TRBJ1-5,TRBD1,CASRCRDRDHYSNQPQHF,TGTGCCAGCAGGTGCCGGGACAGGGATCACTATAGCAATCAGCCCCAGCATTTT
TRBV27,NA,16,TRBJ1-2,TRBD1,CASSWNRDSYYGGYTF,TGTGCCAGCAGTTGGAACCGGGACAGCTATTATGGAGGCTACACCTTC
TRBV20-1,NA,11,TRBJ1-2,NA,CSARQGYGYTF,TGCAGTGCTAGACAGGGCTATGGCTACACCTTC
TRBV13,NA,15,TRBJ2-3,TRBD2,CASSPRTSGTDTQYF,TGTGCCAGCAGCCCTCGGACTAGCGGCACAGATACGCAGTATTTT
TRBV9,NA,15,TRBJ1-4,NA,CASSPSGRANEKLFF,TGTGCCAGCAGCCCGAGTGGCAGGGCGAATGAAAAACTGTTTTTT
TRBV28,NA,17,TRBJ2-6,TRBD1,CASRPRGRSSGANVLTF,TGTGCCAGCAGGCCCAGGGGGCGTTCCTCTGGGGCCAACGTCCTGACTTTC
TRBV4-2,NA,18,TRBJ2-7,TRBD1,CASSQDATGTGEGYEQYF,TGTGCCAGCAGCCAAGATGCTACCGGGACAGGGGAAGGGTACGAGCAGTACTTC
TRBV30,NA,15,TRBJ1-1,TRBD1,CAWSVGRQGTTEAFF,TGCGCCTGGAGTGTGGGAAGACAGGGGACGACTGAAGCTTTCTTT
TRBV5-1,NA,14,TRBJ1-1,TRBD1,CASSLTGTHTEAFF,TGCGCCAGCAGCCTGACAGGGACGCACACTGAAGCTTTCTTT
TRBV14,NA,15,TRBJ1-3,NA,CASSRKQSSGNTIYF,TGTGCCAGCAGCCGCAAACAGAGCTCTGGAAACACCATATATTTT
TRBV5-8,NA,11,TRBJ1-1,TRBD1,CATSQGARTFF,TGTGCCACCTCACAGGGGGCGAGAACTTTCTTT
TRBV6-1,NA,15,TRBJ1-6,NA,CASSETVQGRTPLHF,TGTGCCAGCAGTGAAACCGTTCAGGGGCGGACACCCCTCCACTTT
TRBV18,NA,16,TRBJ2-1,TRBD2,CASSPPRGDQTDEQFF,TGTGCCAGCTCACCTCCCCGGGGGGACCAAACGGATGAGCAGTTCTTC
TRBV19,NA,14,TRBJ1-1,NA,CASSIDRQNTEAFF,TGTGCCAGTAGCATTGACAGACAAAACACTGAAGCTTTCTTT